These T cell receptor beta chains were read from a single sample in a study of T cells in Graves' hyperthyroidism and ophthalmopathy. TCRdb independently ran MiXCR on the multiplex PCR reads; one entry per CDR3 protein. The table has 550,000 to 600,000 distinct CDR3 sequences, 11% to 15% seen once. The sequenced sample consisted of blood. The source is a woman under 30 with Graves' ophthalmopathy. Both conserved end residues are part of each CDR3. D genes are given only for firm matches. A row's size may be missing; if present it is once, few, many or a size class.

j_gene	abundance	len	d_gene	v_gene	CDR3aa	CDR3nt
TRBJ2-7	once	16	TRBD2	TRBV7-2	CASSSPGLAGVEEQYF	TGTGCCAGCAGCTCCCCGGGACTAGCGGGAGTGGAAGAGCAGTACTTC
TRBJ2-5	many	16	TRBD2	TRBV2	CASSEAQPRGEETQYF	TGTGCCAGCAGTGAAGCGCAACCTCGGGGGGAGGAGACCCAGTACTTC
TRBJ2-3	-	14	-	TRBV6-1	CASREGQLADTQYF	TGTGCCAGTCGTGAAGGTCAGCTAGCAGATACGCAGTATTTT
TRBJ2-1	many	12	-	TRBV20-1	CSARARPNEQFF	TGCAGTGCTAGAGCGCGGCCGAATGAGCAGTTCTTC
TRBJ1-2	-	12	-	TRBV20-1	CSVRERGDGYTF	TGCAGTGTTAGAGAGCGGGGGGATGGCTACACCTTC
TRBJ2-1	-	19	TRBD2	TRBV19	CASSIPDPRLALVTSEQFF	TGTGCCAGTAGTATTCCAGACCCCCGACTAGCTCTTGTGACTAGTGAGCAGTTCTTC
TRBJ2-1	-	15	-	TRBV6-4	CASSFGSSSYNEQFF	TGTGCCAGCAGTTTCGGGAGTAGCTCCTACAATGAGCAGTTCTTC
TRBJ2-1	-	14	-	TRBV4-1	CASSQKKGDNEQFF	TGCGCCAGCAGCCAAAAGAAAGGGGACAATGAGCAGTTCTTC
TRBJ1-5	-	15	-	TRBV6-1	CASRPGGTSHQPQHF	TGTGCCAGCAGGCCGGGGGGCACCTCTCATCAGCCCCAGCATTTT
TRBJ1-2	few	13	TRBD1	TRBV10-3	CAISEGGLYGYTF	TGTGCCATCAGTGAAGGGGGCCTCTATGGCTACACCTTC
TRBJ1-2	-	13	TRBD1	TRBV9	CASSVRTGDGYTF	TGTGCCAGCAGCGTGCGGACAGGGGATGGCTACACCTTC
TRBJ2-2	many	16	TRBD1	TRBV10-3	CAISEGGQERTGELFF	TGTGCCATCAGTGAAGGGGGACAGGAGCGCACCGGGGAGCTGTTTTTT
TRBJ2-1	many	18	-	TRBV7-8	CASSSRLGSSGSYNEQFF	TGTGCCAGCAGCTCTCGCTTAGGTAGTAGCGGATCCTACAATGAGCAGTTCTTC
TRBJ2-1	many	18	TRBD2	TRBV3-1	CASSQTSGSGGSYNEQFF	TGTGCCAGCAGCCAAACGTCCGGGAGCGGGGGCTCCTACAATGAGCAGTTCTTC
TRBJ2-1	many	17	-	TRBV3-1	CASSLLPGQPPYNEQFF	TGTGCCAGCAGCCTTTTACCGGGGCAACCCCCCTACAATGAGCAGTTCTTC
TRBJ1-1	many	14	-	TRBV7-6	CASSLARGSTEAFF	TGTGCCAGCAGCTTAGCTCGGGGGTCCACTGAAGCTTTCTTT
TRBJ2-5	-	16	-	TRBV4-3	CASSHPPFRAWGTQYF	TGCGCCAGCAGCCACCCCCCGTTTCGTGCCTGGGGGACCCAGTACTTC
TRBJ2-3	many	14	-	TRBV18	CASSPQGRTDTQYF	TGTGCCAGCTCACCGCAGGGGCGCACAGATACGCAGTATTTT
TRBJ2-7	few	16	TRBD2	TRBV6-1	CASRQASSGRSHEQYF	TGTGCCAGCAGGCAGGCTTCTAGCGGGAGGTCCCACGAGCAGTACTTC
TRBJ1-1	-	15	-	TRBV5-6	CASSLGAGAGTEAFF	TGTGCCAGCAGTTTAGGAGCAGGGGCTGGCACTGAAGCTTTCTTT
TRBJ2-1	few	13	-	TRBV20-1	CSARGTGWNEQFF	TGCAGTGCTAGGGGGACCGGGTGGAATGAGCAGTTCTTC
TRBJ1-1	many	14	-	TRBV27	CASKPDLPNTEAFF	TGTGCCAGCAAACCGGACCTTCCGAACACTGAAGCTTTCTTT
TRBJ1-5	-	14	-	TRBV30	CAWSVFGGDQPQHF	TGTGCCTGGAGTGTATTTGGGGGTGATCAGCCCCAGCATTTT
TRBJ1-2	-	13	-	TRBV5-4	CASSFTGERGYTF	TGTGCCAGCAGCTTCACCGGGGAACGAGGCTACACCTTC
TRBJ2-7	many	14	TRBD1	TRBV10-3	CAISETGQDYEQYF	TGTGCCATCAGTGAGACCGGACAGGACTACGAGCAGTACTTC
TRBJ1-4	-	15	-	TRBV25-1	CASTLSGLGSEKLFF	TGTGCCAGCACCCTCTCGGGTTTAGGAAGCGAAAAACTGTTTTTT
TRBJ1-2	many	14	-	TRBV12-3/TRBV12-4	CASSGGGLYDGYTF	TGTGCCAGCAGCGGGGGGGGACTTTATGATGGCTACACCTTC
TRBJ1-2	few	20	TRBD1	TRBV7-9	CASRRWDRGLALLANYGYTF	TGTGCCAGCAGACGGTGGGACAGGGGGCTTGCGCTCTTAGCTAACTATGGCTACACCTTC
TRBJ1-5	many	14	-	TRBV12-3/TRBV12-4	CASSLDSVRQPQHF	TGTGCCAGCAGCCTAGACAGTGTTCGGCAGCCCCAGCATTTT
TRBJ2-7	-	16	TRBD2	TRBV6-4	CASSSWTSGSPYEQYF	TGTGCCAGCAGTTCCTGGACTAGCGGGAGCCCCTACGAGCAGTACTTC
TRBJ2-7	many	14	-	TRBV28	CASSLRGTSYEQYF	TGTGCCAGCAGTTTAAGGGGTACCTCCTACGAGCAGTACTTC
TRBJ1-1	-	13	-	TRBV29-1	CSVESGAGTEAFF	TGCAGCGTTGAAAGCGGGGCGGGAACTGAAGCTTTCTTT
TRBJ1-1	few	17	-	TRBV6-1	CASSEADSPWGNTEAFF	TGTGCCAGCAGTGAAGCGGACTCCCCTTGGGGGAACACTGAAGCTTTCTTT
TRBJ2-3	few	16	TRBD2	TRBV27	CASSLLTSGSTDTQYF	TGTGCCAGCAGTTTATTGACTAGCGGGAGCACAGATACGCAGTATTTT
TRBJ2-7	many	13	-	TRBV12-3/TRBV12-4	CASSLGGPREQYF	TGTGCCAGCAGTTTAGGGGGTCCCCGCGAGCAGTACTTC
TRBJ2-1	-	12	-	TRBV9	CASSLFGGEQFF	TGTGCCAGCAGCCTGTTTGGGGGGGAGCAGTTCTTC
TRBJ1-1	-	13	-	TRBV4-2	CASSPQGPTEAFF	TGTGCCAGCAGCCCTCAGGGCCCCACTGAAGCTTTCTTT
TRBJ2-2	many	14	TRBD1	TRBV7-2	CASRTDRGTGELFF	TGTGCCAGCAGAACCGACAGGGGGACCGGGGAGCTGTTTTTT
TRBJ1-1	many	15	-	TRBV28	CASSLTGPGNTEAFF	TGTGCCAGCAGTCTAACCGGACCGGGGAACACTGAAGCTTTCTTT
TRBJ1-6	many	15	TRBD1	TRBV20-1	CSARGAGGNFSPLHF	TGCAGTGCTAGAGGGGCAGGGGGCAACTTTTCACCCCTCCACTTT
TRBJ2-7	-	14	TRBD1	TRBV9	CASSVGRTGGEQYF	TGTGCCAGCAGCGTAGGTAGGACAGGGGGCGAGCAGTACTTC
TRBJ2-3	many	10	-	TRBV20-1	CSGSVDTQYF	TGCAGTGGATCGGTGGATACGCAGTATTTT
TRBJ1-6	few	13	-	TRBV4-1	CASSGTSDSPLHF	TGCGCCAGCAGCGGGACATCGGATTCACCCCTCCACTTT
TRBJ2-1	many	17	TRBD2	TRBV27	CASSLYGTSGSQNEQFF	TGTGCCAGCAGTTTATACGGGACTAGCGGGAGTCAGAATGAGCAGTTCTTC
TRBJ2-1	-	13	-	TRBV6-2/TRBV6-3	CASSYSWPNEQFF	TGTGCCAGCAGTTACTCGTGGCCCAATGAGCAGTTCTTC
TRBJ2-7	many	13	-	TRBV12-3/TRBV12-4	CASSRHPSYEQYF	TGTGCCAGCAGCAGACACCCCTCCTACGAGCAGTACTTC
TRBJ1-1	-	13	-	TRBV6-4	CASSFEAGTEAFF	TGTGCCAGCAGCTTCGAGGCGGGCACTGAAGCTTTCTTT
TRBJ2-7	many	14	-	TRBV6-2/TRBV6-3	CASGPTGNYYEQYF	TGTGCCAGCGGACCCACAGGAAATTATTACGAGCAGTACTTC
TRBJ1-4	few	13	-	TRBV10-3	CAIQDGDNEKLFF	TGTGCCATCCAGGACGGTGATAATGAAAAACTGTTTTTT
TRBJ1-2	-	13	-	TRBV29-1	CSVPPRGNYGYTF	TGCAGCGTCCCGCCCCGGGGGAACTATGGCTACACCTTC
TRBJ2-3	-	15	TRBD1	TRBV30	CAWSWPFQGEDTQYF	TGTGCCTGGAGTTGGCCTTTCCAGGGGGAGGATACGCAGTATTTT